The present T cell receptor beta chain was sequenced within a study of CD8+ T cells in alopecia areata. With 0 bases removed from V and 0 bases from J, the gap between germline ends came to 10 bases. CDR1 is SGHNT and CDR2 is YYREEE in the germline V gene (reference sequence). CDR3 length: 16 residues. RNA extraction was followed by reverse transcription into cDNA, which acted as the sequencing template. Method: immunoSEQ multiplex PCR; TCRdb's copy keeps in-frame clones and lacks some. Among over 100,000 clones listed, 49% were seen once. This chain uses TRBV5-4 with TRBJ2-1, with D possibly TRBD2 on 6 matching bases. This sequence originates from a human donor with alopecia areata. The material sequenced was CD8+ T cells sorted from blood, taken at week 0. The CDR3 protein is CASSLERTISYNEQFF. The CDR3 bases are TGTGCCAGCAGCTTGGAACGGACTATCTCCTACAATGAGCAGTTCTTC.